Presented here are 5 T cell receptor beta chains from one specimen sequenced in a study of blood T cell repertoires in COVID-19. Repertoires were generated with immunoSEQ multiplex PCR, while TCRdb's copy carries only in-frame clones and drops some. Among 200,000 to 250,000 clones listed, over 70% were seen once. The sample was peripheral blood. These receptor sequences come from a woman between 70 and 85 years old with acute or convalescent COVID-19.

The CDR3 sequence: CASSPPGLTGTEQFF. In DNA form, the CDR3 reads TGTGCCAGCAGCCCCCCAGGGTTGACAGGGACTGAGCAGTTCTTC. The rearrangement links TRBV11-2 to TRBJ2-1; 7 positions match TRBD1. The CDR3 sequence is 15 residues long. V shed 5 bases and J 9 bases; nucleotides not matched to a gene: 13. CDR1 and CDR2 (germline): SGHAT, FQNNGV. The full variable domain, rest sourced from reference TRBV11-2 and TRBJ2-1, is EAGVAQSPRYKIIEKRQSVAFWCNPISGHATLYWYQQILGQGPKLLIQFQNNGVVDDSQLPKDRFSAERLKGVDSTLKIQPAKLEDSAVYLCASSPPGLTGTEQFFGPGTRLTVL.

V and J are TRBV5-1 and TRBJ2-7; TRBD1 matches 9 bases. V lost 5 bases to trimming and J lost 5 bases; unmatched junction nucleotides: 8. Germline lookup yields CDR1 SGHRS and CDR2 YFSETQ. This CDR3 is built from 14 residues. CDR3 sequence (DNA): TGCGCCAGCAGGTCTGGGACAGGGAACAACGAGCAGTACTTC. Its translation: CASRSGTGNNEQYF. The variable domain in full, with the rest retrieved from reference TRBV5-1 and TRBJ2-7, is KAGVTQTPRYLIKTRGQQVTLSCSPISGHRSVSWYQQTPGQGLQFLFEYFSETQRNKGNFPGRFSGRQFSNSRSEMNVSTLELGDSALYLCASRSGTGNNEQYFGPGTRLTVT.

The J gene is TRBJ2-5, the V gene TRBV7-2; TRBD2 matches 10 bases. The CDR3 loop spans 17 amino acids. Germline V gives CDR1 SGHTA, CDR2 FQGNSA. The ends lost 5 bases at V and 5 bases at J; junction bases unmatched: 14. The CDR3, as DNA: TGTGCCAGCAGCCCCTCGGTAGCGGGGGGCCTCCGGGAGACCCAGTACTTC. It translates to CASSPSVAGGLRETQYF.

V gene TRBV19 combines with J gene TRBJ2-1; weak D call: TRBD1 (6 bases). V dropped 6 bases and J dropped 3 bases, with 12 bases sitting between them. CDR3 length equals 14 residues. Per germline, CDR1 LNHDA and CDR2 SQIVND (reference sequence). The CDR3 spells CASSTGTNYNEQFF. In DNA, the CDR3 is TGTGCCAGTAGCACAGGGACCAACTACAATGAGCAGTTCTTC. Filled out from reference TRBV19 and TRBJ2-1, the complete variable domain reads DGGITQSPKYLFRKEGQNVTLSCEQNLNHDAMYWYRQDPGQGLRLIYYSQIVNDFQKGDIAEGYSVSREKKESFPLTVTSAQKNPTAFYLCASSTGTNYNEQFFGPGTRLTVL.

This clone has just one count. The chain carries TRBV24-1 and TRBJ2-2; the D is unclear. This CDR3 spans 14 amino acids. From germline, CDR1 is KGHDR and CDR2 SFDVKD. Between the trimmed V and J ends, which lost 7 bases and 4 bases, there was a span of 12 bases. The CDR3 nucleotides are TGTGCCACCAGAGACACCAACCCCACCGGGGAGCTGTTTTTT. It translates to CATRDTNPTGELFF.